This note documents a single T cell receptor beta chain sequence. The antigen is undetermined. The entry originates in a study of identical twins. CDR1 ENHRY and CDR2 SYGVKD come from the germline V gene. V shed 8 bases, J shed 6 bases, and the junction held 8 bases outside the gene matches. CDR3 length: 13 residues. Study results and limitations: Modeled out-of-frame TCR alpha sharing in monozygotic twins fell below observed levels.

TCRdb re-analysed the 5' RACE reads in MiXCR, keeping a single row per CDR3 protein. The data contain 1.5 million to 2 million distinct CDR3 sequences, around a third of them singletons. This sequence was found in a newborn girl in good health. The sequenced material came from cord blood. This sequence joins TRBV10-3 and TRBJ1-2, with 8 bases identical to TRBD1. Written as DNA, the CDR3 is TGTGCCATCGGCCGGACAGGGAGGGATGGCTACACCTTC. This translates into CAIGRTGRDGYTF.